The clone carrying this T cell receptor beta chain came up a few times. The data were taken from a study of identical twins. TCRdb itself ran the 5' RACE reads through MiXCR, one entry per CDR3 protein. The sample gives fewer than 350,000 distinct CDR3 sequences, roughly 8.6% of which show up once; over 2% is in the top ten. This CDR3 has 13 residues. The germline CDR1 and CDR2 sequences are MNHNS and SASEGT. With 10 bases clipped from V and 13 bases from J, the junction kept 12 bases outside the gene matches. The sample was also linked to a second study, of yellow fever vaccine responses in identical twins. This second study says: Twins reportedly showed a vaccine T cell response that seemed partly convergent and partly personalized.

The genes are TRBV6-1 and TRBJ2-1, with 11 bases fitting TRBD1. The receptor's source is a woman under 30 in good health. Sequencing was done on a sample of memory (CD45RO+) T cells sorted from blood. The CDR3 protein is CAIRTGGRMEQFF. CDR3 nucleotides: TGTGCCATCCGGACAGGGGGCCGAATGGAACAGTTCTTC.